This entry lists 22 T cell receptor beta chains sequenced from one sample in a study of cytomegalovirus exposure and HLA in healthy donors. This PCR relied on a set of 60 Vbeta primers and 13 Jbeta primers. The data were produced by immunoSEQ multiplex PCR, yet TCRdb's version contains in-frame clones alone and is incomplete. The sample lists some 140,000 clones, less than 80% occurring once. The sequenced material came from PBMCs. Receptors were obtained from a woman in her forties or fifties in good health and CMV-seropositive.

This clone was picked up a small number of times. The V gene is TRBV25-1, the J gene TRBJ2-3, with D possibly being TRBD1 (5 bases). Per germline, CDR1 MGHDK and CDR2 SYGVNS. V lost 6 bases, J lost 6 bases, and 10 bases lay in between. CDR3 length: 12 amino acids. CDR3 in amino acids: CASRDPGDTQYF. The CDR3, as DNA: TGTGCCAGCAGGGACCCAGGGGATACGCAGTATTTT.

This chain connects TRBV10-3 to TRBJ1-1, with D perhaps matching TRBD1 (6 bases). The germline V gene encodes CDR1 ENHRY and CDR2 SYGVKD. The CDR3 extends over 14 amino acids. V lost 0 bases and J lost 6, with 11 bases in between. The chain's CDR3 is CAISESGGGAEAFF. In DNA, the CDR3 is TGTGCCATCAGTGAGTCGGGAGGGGGGGCTGAAGCTTTCTTT.

The CDR3 loop reads CASSLGGFHQPQHF. The CDR3 region has the DNA TGTGCCAGCAGCTTGGGAGGGTTTCATCAGCCCCAGCATTTT. This sequence joins TRBV5-6 and TRBJ1-5, with D unclear. The germline CDR1 and CDR2 sequences are SGHDT and YYEEEE. The ends were cut back, 0 bases at V and 5 bases at J, with 9 bases in the middle. The CDR3 has 14 residues.

The V gene is TRBV7-9, the J gene TRBJ2-3; perhaps TRBD2 as D (5 bases). V was clipped by 5 bases and J by 6 bases, with 15 bases between them. The CDR3 contains 14 residues. Looked up from germline, CDR1 is SEHNR and CDR2 is FQNEAQ (reference sequence). In nucleotides, the CDR3 is TGTGCCAGCAGCCCCGGACTGCCCCCGGATACGCAGTATTTT. Protein: CASSPGLPPDTQYF.

V gene TRBV6-5 combines with J gene TRBJ1-3; the D is unclear. Germline assignment: CDR1 MNHEY and CDR2 SVGAGI. CDR3 size: 15 residues. V dropped 2 bases and J dropped 0 bases, with 8 bases sitting between them. CDR3 in DNA: TGTGCCAGCAGTTACGGTAGAGACTCTGGAAACACCATATATTTT. Translated: CASSYGRDSGNTIYF.

The rearrangement links TRBV5-1 to TRBJ1-1, with 7 bases aligning to TRBD1. Germline-derived CDR1 and CDR2 are SGHRS and YFSETQ. J gave up 5 bases and V 5 bases, and 15 bases lay outside the gene matches. The CDR3 is made up of 16 amino acids. CDR3 amino acids: CASSPAHYRGGTEAFF. The CDR3 DNA is TGCGCCAGCAGTCCTGCTCATTACAGGGGTGGGACTGAAGCTTTCTTT. Together with reference TRBV5-1 and TRBJ1-1, the CDR3 gives the full variable domain: KAGVTQTPRYLIKTRGQQVTLSCSPISGHRSVSWYQQTPGQGLQFLFEYFSETQRNKGNFPGRFSGRQFSNSRSEMNVSTLELGDSALYLCASSPAHYRGGTEAFFGQGTRLTVV.

Points on this clone: At the DNA level, this CDR3 is encoded by other sequences in the same sample as well. This rearrangement joins TRBV4-3 to TRBJ2-2; possibly TRBD1 for D (5 bases). V lost 1 base, J lost 3 bases, and 15 bases lay in between. Looked up from germline, CDR1 is LGHNA and CDR2 is YSLEER. This CDR3 region has 17 residues. The CDR3 reads CASSQAFTGGDTGELFF. CDR3 coding DNA: TGCGCCAGCAGCCAAGCCTTCACAGGTGGCGACACCGGGGAGCTGTTTTTT.

This chain joins TRBV19 and TRBJ1-3; D not certain. Trimming pared 5 bases from V and 0 bases from J, leaving 8 bases between. Germline V gene data show CDR1 as LNHDA and CDR2 as SQIVND (reference sequence). This CDR3 region has 14 residues. CDR3 region: CASSDGSSGNTIYF. The DNA of the CDR3 is TGTGCCAGTAGTGATGGGAGCTCTGGAAACACCATATATTTT.

CDR3 amino acids: CASSPPEAEAFF. CDR3 nucleotides: TGTGCCAGCAGCCCACCGGAGGCTGAAGCTTTCTTT. The chain couples TRBV7-6 to TRBJ1-1; no firm D call. The CDR3 has 12 amino acids. Germline V lookup: CDR1 SGHVS, CDR2 FNYEAQ. Deletions cut 5 bases from V and 6 bases from J, with 10 bases between.

The V and J genes are TRBV19 and TRBJ2-5, with D possibly matching TRBD1 (6 bases). Germline values: CDR1 LNHDA, CDR2 SQIVND (reference sequence). Trimming removed 5 bases at V and 0 bases at J, with 10 bases between. The CDR3 covers 14 residues. The CDR3 sequence: CASSFTGYQETQYF. CDR3 bases: TGTGCCAGTAGTTTCACAGGGTACCAAGAGACCCAGTACTTC.

The gene calls are TRBV11-2 and TRBJ2-5, with 9 bases that match TRBD1. The CDR3 is 13 residues long. The V segment lost 5 bases and the J segment 5 bases; nucleotides outside the gene matches: 3. CDR1 and CDR2 (germline): SGHAT, FQNNGV. The CDR3: CASSPGTGETQYF. The CDR3 DNA is TGTGCCAGCAGCCCGGGGACAGGGGAGACCCAGTACTTC.

For the CDR3, the DNA is TGTGCCAGCACCCGATGGGGGGACTCTCCCTTGGATGAGCAGTTCTTC. This gives the protein CASTRWGDSPLDEQFF. The V and J genes are TRBV11-3 and TRBJ2-1; tentative D call: TRBD2 (6 bases). Germline CDR1 and CDR2: SGHNT and YENEEA. Trimming took 7 bases from V and 8 from J, leaving 24 bases between them. This CDR3 has 16 residues.

V is TRBV6-1 and J is TRBJ2-7, with TRBD1 matching over 8 bases. The CDR3 sequence is 15 residues long. Trimming cost V 0 bases and J 4 bases; bases outside gene matches: 5. Germline V gene sequence: CDR1 MNHNS, CDR2 SASEGT. In DNA, the CDR3 is TGTGCCAGCAGTGAAGCCCCAGGGGGCCAGTACGAGCAGTACTTC. Translation gives CASSEAPGGQYEQYF.

V is TRBV7-2 and J is TRBJ2-5; 8 bases align to TRBD1. J gave up 5 bases and V 4 bases, and 9 bases lay outside the gene matches. The CDR3 is 15 residues long. Per the germline V gene, CDR1 is SGHTA and CDR2 is FQGNSA. CDR3 amino acids: CASSSWTGTGETQYF. The CDR3 DNA reads TGTGCCAGCAGCTCGTGGACAGGGACGGGGGAGACCCAGTACTTC.

The chain recombines TRBV28 with TRBJ1-1; D gene ambiguous. The germline CDR1 and CDR2 sequences are MDHEN and SYDVKM. Trimming cost V 5 bases and J 5 bases, with 12 bases left between them. This CDR3 is 13 amino acids long. The CDR3 region has the DNA TGTGCCAGCAGTGTTACTCCGGGGACTGAAGCTTTCTTT. Translation gives CASSVTPGTEAFF.

Here the CDR3 reads CASSDRQGRNQPQHF. The CDR3 DNA reads TGCGCCAGCAGTGACCGTCAGGGGCGAAATCAGCCCCAGCATTTT. The rearrangement uses TRBV10-1 and TRBJ1-5; maybe TRBD1 (6 bases). V was shortened by 3 bases and J by 4 bases, with 13 bases between the two germline ends. The CDR3 runs 15 residues. The germline gives CDR1 WNHNN, CDR2 SYGVQD (reference sequence).

This rearrangement joins TRBV19 to TRBJ2-7; 7 bases agree with TRBD2. CDR3 length equals 14 residues. From germline, CDR1 is LNHDA and CDR2 SQIVND (reference sequence). The V segment lost 4 bases and the J segment 0 bases; nucleotides outside the gene matches: 3. The CDR3 protein is CASSRRGSSYEQYF. In DNA form, the CDR3 reads TGTGCCAGTAGTAGGCGGGGGAGCTCCTACGAGCAGTACTTC.

The chain joins TRBV6-6 to TRBJ1-3, with D perhaps TRBD1 (6 bases). The CDR3 runs 16 residues. Deletions cut 5 bases from V and 0 bases from J, with 14 bases between. The germline V gene encodes CDR1 MNHNY and CDR2 SVGAGI (reference sequence). As DNA, the CDR3 is TGTGCCAGCAGTGGACAGCAAGCGAGCTCTGGAAACACCATATATTTT. It encodes CASSGQQASSGNTIYF.

CDR3 sequence reads: CASSPKRGGLGNEQFF. DNA for the CDR3: TGTGCCAGCAGCCCTAAGCGGGGGGGCCTGGGCAATGAGCAGTTCTTC. The chain joins TRBV5-4 to TRBJ2-1; 10 bases align to TRBD2. Germline CDR1 is SGHNT and CDR2 is YYREEE (reference sequence). Germline trimming cut 4 bases from V and 6 bases from J; bases unmatched to any gene: 10. The CDR3 has 16 residues.

The rearrangement links TRBV12-5 to TRBJ1-4, with 7 bases fitting TRBD1. V was clipped by 6 bases and J by 5 bases; unmatched bases: 6. The CDR3 runs to 14 residues. The germline gives CDR1 LGHNT, CDR2 FRNRAP. CDR3 coding DNA: TGTGCTAGTGGCCCCGGGACAGAAAATGAAAAACTGTTTTTT. This gives the protein CASGPGTENEKLFF.

The chain has TRBV29-1 and TRBJ2-3; TRBD2 aligns across 11 bases. This CDR3 has 13 amino acids. Germline-derived CDR1 and CDR2 are SQVTM and ANQGSEA. With V trimmed by 5 bases and J by 7 bases, 5 bases remained unmatched. CDR3 residues: CSVTSGGDHTQYF. CDR3 nucleotide sequence: TGCAGCGTTACTAGCGGGGGAGACCATACGCAGTATTTT.

This chain joins TRBV5-6 and TRBJ2-7; the D is unclear. With 0 bases removed from V and 0 bases from J, the gap between germline ends came to 7 bases. Per germline, CDR1 SGHDT and CDR2 YYEEEE. The CDR3 sequence is 14 residues long. CDR3 DNA sequence: TGTGCCAGCAGCTTGGAGGCGGACTCCTACGAGCAGTACTTC. It yields the protein CASSLEADSYEQYF.